These T cell receptor beta chains were read from a single sample in a study of blood T cell repertoires in COVID-19. The repertoire was sequenced with immunoSEQ multiplex PCR; TCRdb's copy has only in-frame clones and lacks some. The sample carries about 310,000 clones, over 75% recorded once. Source material: PBMCs or T cells enriched from blood (not recorded which). The receptors come from a woman in her thirties or forties who had recovered from COVID-19. Each CDR3 is given with its conserved first and last residue. The D gene is left open where the match is weak. Some rows mark clone size as missing; the rest say once, few, many or name a class of expanded clone.

clone_size,d_call,v_call,j_call,cdr3_aa,cdr3_nt
few,NA,TRBV24-1,TRBJ2-3,CATSGTTHYTQYF,TGTGCCACCAGTGGCACGACACATTATACGCAGTATTTT
NA,TRBD2,TRBV7-3,TRBJ2-3,CASRLGSGPRDTQYF,TGTGCCAGCAGACTCGGTAGCGGGCCACGGGATACGCAGTATTTT
NA,TRBD2,TRBV5-1,TRBJ2-1,CASSLSQRGYNEQFF,TGCGCCAGCAGCTTGTCCCAGCGGGGGTACAATGAGCAGTTCTTC
NA,NA,TRBV21-1,TRBJ2-3,CASSKAPGTDTQYF,TGTGCCAGCAGCAAAGCACCAGGCACAGATACGCAGTATTTT
once,TRBD2,TRBV5-1,TRBJ2-3,CASSLGSGRGADTQYF,TGCGCCAGCAGCTTGGGTAGCGGGAGAGGGGCAGATACGCAGTATTTT
once,NA,TRBV7-7,TRBJ2-5,CASSLVYGGVEETQYF,TGTGCTAGCAGCTTAGTTTACGGGGGAGTCGAGGAGACCCAGTACTTC
NA,TRBD1,TRBV2,TRBJ1-3,CATGDSRSGNTIYF,TGTGCCACCGGGGACAGCCGCTCTGGAAACACCATATATTTT
once,TRBD2,TRBV7-2,TRBJ2-7,CASSSGGGVYEQYF,TGTGCCAGCAGCTCCGGGGGGGGCGTCTACGAGCAGTACTTC
NA,NA,TRBV28,TRBJ2-3,CASSLGLLTDTQYF,TGTGCCAGCAGTTTAGGACTTCTCACAGATACGCAGTATTTT
NA,TRBD1,TRBV7-9,TRBJ2-1,CASSYSSGTGDNEQFF,TGTGCCAGCAGCTATTCATCCGGGACAGGAGACAATGAGCAGTTCTTC
NA,NA,TRBV18,TRBJ2-7,CASSPLSGEDEQYF,TGTGCCAGCTCACCATTATCGGGGGAGGACGAGCAGTACTTC
once,NA,TRBV29-1,TRBJ2-1,CSVNPPAYNEQFF,TGCAGCGTTAACCCTCCCGCGTACAATGAGCAGTTCTTC
NA,NA,TRBV7-9,TRBJ1-3,CASSLAYGGSLSGNTIYF,TGTGCCAGCAGCTTAGCGTACGGCGGGTCTCTCTCTGGAAACACCATATATTTT
NA,TRBD2,TRBV7-3,TRBJ2-7,CASSAQRGFEQYF,TGTGCCAGCAGTGCACAGCGGGGGTTCGAGCAATACTTC
NA,NA,TRBV7-2,TRBJ2-5,CASTPGVGYQETQYF,TGTGCCAGCACCCCCGGGGTGGGGTACCAAGAGACCCAGTACTTC
once,TRBD2,TRBV5-1,TRBJ2-3,CASSWGTSGADTQYF,TGCGCCAGCAGCTGGGGGACTAGCGGGGCTGATACGCAGTATTTT
NA,TRBD1,TRBV10-3,TRBJ2-7,CAISERRDRDPEASYEQYF,TGTGCCATCAGTGAGCGCCGGGACAGGGACCCCGAGGCCTCCTACGAGCAGTACTTC
NA,TRBD1,TRBV5-4,TRBJ1-2,CASSLDLDRGESGYTF,TGTGCCAGCAGCTTGGATCTGGACAGGGGTGAATCGGGCTACACCTTC
once,NA,TRBV7-9,TRBJ1-6,CASSSDKFNSPLHF,TGTGCCAGCAGCTCGGACAAGTTCAATTCACCCCTCCACTTT
NA,TRBD1,TRBV3-1/TRBV3-2,TRBJ2-1,CASSQYQMTGGDMYNEQFF,TGTGCCAGCAGCCAATACCAGATGACAGGGGGGGACATGTACAATGAGCAGTTCTTC
NA,NA,TRBV2,TRBJ2-5,CASSEQGPTGTQYF,TGTGCCAGCAGTGAACAGGGGCCGACGGGGACCCAGTACTTC
NA,TRBD1,TRBV7-9,TRBJ1-2,CASSPLRGQGNYGYTF,TGTGCCAGCAGCCCTCTAAGGGGACAGGGGAACTATGGCTACACCTTC
NA,NA,TRBV9,TRBJ1-5,CASSVEGGANQPQHF,TGTGCCAGCAGCGTAGAAGGGGGGGCGAATCAGCCCCAGCATTTT
once,TRBD1,TRBV6-5,TRBJ1-2,CASRDRDRGLGGYTF,TGTGCCAGCAGGGACCGGGACAGGGGGCTTGGTGGCTACACCTTC
NA,NA,TRBV4-2,TRBJ2-1,CASSQATPLGDSYNEQFF,TGTGCCAGCAGCCAAGCCACCCCCTTAGGGGACTCCTACAATGAGCAGTTCTTC
NA,TRBD1,TRBV10-3,TRBJ1-5,CAISESDRGSNQPQHF,TGTGCCATCAGCGAGTCGGACAGGGGGAGCAATCAGCCCCAGCATTTT
NA,NA,TRBV12-3/TRBV12-4,TRBJ1-2,CASSFASEAGYTF,TGTGCCAGCAGTTTCGCCTCTGAGGCTGGCTACACCTTC